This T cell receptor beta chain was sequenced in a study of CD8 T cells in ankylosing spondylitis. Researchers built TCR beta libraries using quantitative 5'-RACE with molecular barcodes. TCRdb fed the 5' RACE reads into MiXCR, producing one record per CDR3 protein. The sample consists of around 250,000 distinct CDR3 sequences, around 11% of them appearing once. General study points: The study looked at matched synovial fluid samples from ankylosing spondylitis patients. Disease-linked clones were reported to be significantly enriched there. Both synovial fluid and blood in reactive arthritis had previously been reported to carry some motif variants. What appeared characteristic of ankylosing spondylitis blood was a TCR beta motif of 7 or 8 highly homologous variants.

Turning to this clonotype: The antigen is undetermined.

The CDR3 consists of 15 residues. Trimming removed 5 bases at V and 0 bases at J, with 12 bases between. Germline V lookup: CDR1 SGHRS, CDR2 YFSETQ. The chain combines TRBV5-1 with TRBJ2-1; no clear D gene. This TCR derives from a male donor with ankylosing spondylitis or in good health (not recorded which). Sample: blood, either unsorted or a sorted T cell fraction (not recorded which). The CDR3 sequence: CASRPAPSSYNEQFF. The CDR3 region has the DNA TGCGCCAGCAGGCCAGCGCCTAGCTCCTACAATGAGCAGTTCTTC.